The next 11 T cell receptor beta chains were all read from a single sample in a study of beta chain features in type 1 diabetes (dated by TCRdb to the late 2010s). The investigation overall reported the following: In all four CD4+ subsets, TCRB CDR3 length was moderately but significantly shorter in type 1 diabetes patients.

These TCRs' antigens remain unknown. Receptor amplification or capture employed the immunoSEQ multiplex PCR assay. The entire isolated RNA was reverse transcribed using the High Capacity cDNA Reverse Transcription Kit, and thus expressed TCRB transcripts were sequenced. Not all clones reach the TCRdb copy of this immuneACCESS table, which keeps in-frame sequences only. Checked studies attribute under half of the gap to unresolved V genes and leave the rest unexplained. The sample records about 710,000 clones, over 11% of which are singletons. Jointly, the top ten make up roughly 0.04% of the sample. Sequencing was carried out using naive CD4+ T cells from blood. This specimen's cell subset or site label, interpreted: true naive CD4+ T cells. All receptors come from a man younger than 30 with type 1 diabetes.

This clone has just a few counts. The chain is built from TRBV9 and TRBJ2-1, with 7 positions matching TRBD1. CDR3 length equals 16 residues. Germline CDR1 is SGDLS and CDR2 is YYNGEE. V shed 3 bases and J 6 bases; nucleotides not matched to a gene: 12. CDR3 DNA: TGTGCCAGCAGCGGCCGGGACAGCCAGTGGGGCAATGAGCAGTTCTTC. It is translated as CASSGRDSQWGNEQFF.

The sample holds many counts of this clone. The chain employs TRBV14 and TRBJ2-1, with a weak D call TRBD1 (6 bases). CDR1 and CDR2 (germline): SGHDN, FVKESK. The CDR3 runs to 15 residues. Trimming cost V 4 bases and J 8 bases, with 18 bases left between them. DNA of the CDR3: TGTGCCAGCAGCCGCCCAGGGGCTAGTCCCGATGAGCAGTTCTTC. This translates into CASSRPGASPDEQFF.

A few counts support this clone. This chain joins TRBV4-2 and TRBJ1-2; D gene unclear. The V gene lost 1 base and the J gene lost 7 bases, with 16 bases spanning the gap. This CDR3 is built from 15 residues. Germline CDR1 and CDR2: LGHNA and YNFKEQ. The CDR3 nucleotides are TGTGCCAGCAGCCAAGTCTTGGCAGCCTCAGGTGGCTACACCTTC. This gives the protein CASSQVLAASGGYTF.

There are a few counts of this clone. The J gene is TRBJ1-5, the V gene TRBV30; 7 bases fit TRBD1. After removal of 5 bases from V and 5 bases from J, the junction contained 0 bases not matched to a gene. Germline CDR1 GTSNPN, CDR2 SVGIG (reference sequence). The CDR3 runs 11 residues. The CDR3 DNA reads as TGTGCCTGGGGGACAGATCAGCCCCAGCATTTT. Translation: CAWGTDQPQHF.

This clone has just a few counts. This rearrangement joins TRBV6-1 to TRBJ2-3; D not certain. Trimming took off 6 bases at V and 2 bases at J, with 9 bases between the two ends. The CDR3 is made up of 13 amino acids. CDR1 is MNHNS and CDR2 is SASEGT in the germline V gene. CDR3 sequence reads: CASSLADTDTQYF. The CDR3 DNA reads as TGTGCCAGCAGCCTTGCCGACACAGATACGCAGTATTTT.

This rearrangement joins TRBV29-1 to TRBJ2-7; TRBD2 matches at 10 bases. The V and J ends lost 4 bases and 5 bases, in that order; junction bases with no gene match: 14. CDR3 length equals 16 residues. Germline V gene sequence: CDR1 SQVTM, CDR2 ANQGSEA. CDR3 protein: CSVGPAGGPFSHEQYF. CDR3 DNA: TGCAGCGTTGGCCCAGCGGGAGGGCCGTTCAGCCACGAGCAGTACTTC.

This clone was observed a handful of times. V is TRBV4-3 and J is TRBJ2-7, with TRBD2 identical over 10 bases. Germline V lookup: CDR1 LGHNA, CDR2 YSLEER. The CDR3 contains 15 residues. The V segment lost 0 bases and the J segment 4 bases; nucleotides outside the gene matches: 3. As DNA, the CDR3 is TGCGCCAGCAGCCAAGAACTAGCGGGGCGGTACGAGCAGTACTTC. Protein: CASSQELAGRYEQYF.

The chain joins TRBV30 to TRBJ1-2; D gene unclear. The CDR3 has 11 residues. Trimming removed 2 bases from V and 6 bases from J, with 7 bases in between. Germline values: CDR1 GTSNPN, CDR2 SVGIG (reference sequence). CDR3 region: CAWSLRNGYTF. CDR3 DNA sequence: TGTGCCTGGAGTCTCCGGAATGGCTACACCTTC.

This clone has only a few counts. V gene TRBV25-1 combines with J gene TRBJ2-7; the D is unclear. Trimming cost V 1 base and J 5 bases, with 9 bases left between them. This CDR3 is 13 amino acids long. Germline values: CDR1 MGHDK, CDR2 SYGVNS. The CDR3 reads CASSEFRLHEQYF. CDR3 bases: TGTGCCAGCAGTGAATTTCGGCTCCACGAGCAGTACTTC.

The chain uses TRBV12-5 and TRBJ2-2, with D perhaps TRBD1 (6 bases). V was shortened by 4 bases and J by 7 bases, with 16 bases between the two germline ends. The CDR3 extends over 15 amino acids. The germline V gene encodes CDR1 LGHNT and CDR2 FRNRAP. CDR3 amino acids: CASGSTGTTSGELFF. The CDR3 bases are TGTGCTAGTGGTTCGACAGGAACCACGAGCGGGGAGCTGTTTTTT.

This chain uses TRBV19 with TRBJ2-2, with a tentative D call TRBD1 (6 bases). V lost 7 bases and J 1 base, leaving 19 bases between the germline ends. CDR1 and CDR2 from the germline V gene are LNHDA and SQIVND (reference sequence). This CDR3 has 17 residues. The CDR3 region is CASTSERWTENTGELFF. Here the CDR3 DNA reads TGTGCCAGTACCTCAGAACGTTGGACAGAGAACACCGGGGAGCTGTTTTTT.